A single sample is the source of the 14 T cell receptor beta chains below, sequenced in a study of cytotoxic CD8 clonotypes in ibrutinib-treated CLL. Produced via immunoSEQ multiplex PCR; TCRdb's table is partial and in-frame only. Seen here are tens of thousands of clones, around two thirds observed once, and the top ten hold about 51%. Specimen: PBMCs, collected at disease progression, from a patient treated with ibrutinib. The receptors stem from a human donor with chronic lymphocytic leukemia.

CDR3: CASSSSRGGEQYF. Written as DNA, the CDR3 is TGTGCCAGCAGTTCGTCCAGGGGAGGCGAGCAGTACTTC. The chain uses TRBV7-3 and TRBJ2-7; D is possibly TRBD1 or TRBD2 (6 bases each). The CDR3 extends over 13 amino acids. From germline, CDR1 is SGHTA and CDR2 FQGTGA. The ends were cut back, 6 bases at V and 6 bases at J, with 15 bases in the middle.

V gene TRBV19 combines with J gene TRBJ1-4; 7 nucleotides align to TRBD1. The V segment lost 8 bases and the J segment 8 bases; nucleotides outside the gene matches: 11. Germline-derived CDR1 and CDR2 are LNHDA and SQIVND (reference sequence). The CDR3 covers 14 residues. This CDR3 is CASQTGAFAEKLFF. The CDR3 DNA follows: TGTGCCAGTCAAACAGGGGCCTTTGCGGAAAAACTGTTTTTT.

The chain employs TRBV6-5 and TRBJ2-1; TRBD1 might be the D (5 bases). The CDR3 loop spans 15 amino acids. Per germline, CDR1 MNHEY and CDR2 SVGAGI. Trimming stripped 5 bases from V and 0 bases from J, with 11 bases between. This CDR3 is CASSTDSSSYNEQFF. For the CDR3, the DNA is TGTGCCAGCAGTACCGACAGTAGCTCCTACAATGAGCAGTTCTTC.

The V gene is TRBV29-1, the J gene TRBJ2-5; the match to TRBD1 covers 11 bases. In germline, CDR1 is SQVTM, CDR2 ANQGSEA. The CDR3 covers 14 residues. The ends lost 6 bases at V and 4 bases at J; junction bases unmatched: 7. The CDR3 nucleotides are TGCAGCGTCGCCGGACAGGGGGCGGGAGAGACCCAGTACTTC. Residues: CSVAGQGAGETQYF.

The chain joins TRBV10-3 to TRBJ1-5; 7 bases map to TRBD1. The V gene's germline CDR1 is ENHRY and CDR2 SYGVKD. There are 15 residues in the CDR3. V gave up 1 base and J gave up 3 bases; unmatched junction bases: 3. The CDR3 spells CAISEWGQSNQPQHF. CDR3 sequence (DNA): TGTGCCATCAGTGAGTGGGGACAGTCCAATCAGCCCCAGCATTTT.

This chain joins TRBV10-2 and TRBJ1-6; tentatively, D is TRBD1 (6 bases). The V end lost 4 bases, the J end lost 5 bases, and 9 bases lay between the germline ends. The germline CDR1 and CDR2 sequences are WSHSY and SAAADI. The CDR3 is made up of 14 amino acids. The DNA for the CDR3 is TGCGCCAGCAGTGGGGACACGGATAATTCACCCCTCCACTTT. This encodes CASSGDTDNSPLHF.

The chain carries TRBV27 and TRBJ1-5, with 7 bases that match TRBD1. Germline-derived CDR1 and CDR2 are MNHEY and SMNVEV (reference sequence). Trimming removed 2 bases from V and 2 bases from J; junction bases left unmatched: 0. This CDR3 has 14 residues. The CDR3 sequence: CASSLQGGNQPQHF. For the CDR3, the DNA is TGTGCCAGCAGTTTACAGGGGGGCAATCAGCCCCAGCATTTT.

The chain combines TRBV19 with TRBJ2-5; D unclear. Per the germline V gene, CDR1 is LNHDA and CDR2 is SQIVND (reference sequence). The CDR3 has 13 amino acids. The germline V and J ends were trimmed by 5 bases and 5 bases, with 12 bases remaining between them. CDR3: CASSVDGGETQYF. Written as DNA, the CDR3 is TGTGCCAGTAGTGTTGATGGCGGTGAGACCCAGTACTTC.

The rearrangement links TRBV5-6 to TRBJ2-1, with D uncertain. This CDR3 has 15 amino acids. The V end was cut by 1 base, the J end by 0 bases, with 8 bases between. Looked up from germline, CDR1 is SGHDT and CDR2 is YYEEEE. CDR3 DNA: TGTGCCAGCAGCTTGACGTTTAGCTCCTACAATGAGCAGTTCTTC. Encoded protein: CASSLTFSSYNEQFF.

The chain carries TRBV5-8 and TRBJ2-1; D is undetermined. There are 11 residues in the CDR3. Germline CDR1 and CDR2: SGHTS and YDEGEE. CDR3 in amino acids: CVRSSYNEQFF. The CDR3 nucleotides are TGTGTCAGAAGCTCCTACAATGAGCAGTTCTTC.

This clone was counted a few times. This chain uses TRBV6-5 with TRBJ2-1; 7 bases map to TRBD1. This CDR3 has 14 amino acids. CDR1 MNHEY and CDR2 SVGAGI come from the germline V gene. Unmatched junction bases numbered 4, after V lost 5 bases and J lost 3 bases. The CDR3 spells CASSIRDSYNEQFF. CDR3 in DNA: TGTGCCAGCAGTATTCGGGACAGCTACAATGAGCAGTTCTTC.

In this sample, this clone turned up a few times. The rearrangement uses TRBV7-9 and TRBJ1-2; D may be TRBD1 (6 bases). The V gene's germline CDR1 is SEHNR and CDR2 FQNEAQ (reference sequence). There are 16 residues in the CDR3. The ends were cut back, 3 bases at V and 4 bases at J, with 18 bases in the middle. This CDR3 is CASSFQGHEGLYGYTF. The CDR3 nucleotides are TGTGCCAGCAGCTTCCAGGGGCATGAGGGGCTCTATGGCTACACCTTC.

The chain has TRBV10-3 and TRBJ1-2, with 7 bases identical to TRBD1. Germline loops: CDR1 ENHRY, CDR2 SYGVKD. J gave up 4 bases and V 1 base, and 3 bases lay outside the gene matches. The CDR3 is made up of 14 amino acids. CDR3 DNA: TGTGCCATCAGTGAGTTGACAGGGCCCTATGGCTACACCTTC. The encoded protein is CAISELTGPYGYTF.

The chain carries TRBV11-3 and TRBJ1-1; D is undetermined. The CDR3 has 13 amino acids. The germline CDR1 and CDR2 sequences are SGHNT and YENEEA. V was pared by 2 bases and J by 1 base, with 5 bases between. The CDR3 coding sequence is TGTGCCAGCAGCTTATGGGGGAACACTGAAGCTTTCTTT. Its translation: CASSLWGNTEAFF.